This entry features one T cell receptor (beta chain) sequence. The sample comes from a study of blood T cell repertoires in COVID-19. Produced via immunoSEQ multiplex PCR; TCRdb's table is partial and in-frame only. The sample carries approximately 200,000 clones, about 87% recorded once. Germline CDR1 and CDR2: SQVTM and ANQGSEA. Between the trimmed V and J ends, which lost 7 bases and 7 bases, there was a span of 16 bases. This CDR3 has 12 amino acids. The sequencing input was PBMCs or T cells enriched from blood (not recorded which). V usage is TRBV29-1 and J usage is TRBJ1-2; D unclear. This sequence originates from a young man with acute COVID-19. CDR3 protein: CSAEDPSPGYTF. CDR3 DNA sequence: TGCAGCGCAGAGGATCCGAGCCCTGGCTACACCTTC.